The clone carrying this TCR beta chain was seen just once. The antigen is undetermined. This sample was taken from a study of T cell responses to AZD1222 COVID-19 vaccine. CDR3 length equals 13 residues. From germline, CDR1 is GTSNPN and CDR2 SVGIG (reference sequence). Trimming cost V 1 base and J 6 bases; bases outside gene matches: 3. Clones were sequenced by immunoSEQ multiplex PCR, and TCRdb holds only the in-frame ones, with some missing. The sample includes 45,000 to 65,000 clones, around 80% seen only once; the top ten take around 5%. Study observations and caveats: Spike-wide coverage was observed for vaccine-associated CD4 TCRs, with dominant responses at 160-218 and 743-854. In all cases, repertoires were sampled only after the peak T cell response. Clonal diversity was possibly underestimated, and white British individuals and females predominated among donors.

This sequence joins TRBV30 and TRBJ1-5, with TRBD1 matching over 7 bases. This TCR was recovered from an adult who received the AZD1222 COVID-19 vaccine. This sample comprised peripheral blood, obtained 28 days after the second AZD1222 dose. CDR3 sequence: CAWSEGGGQPQHF. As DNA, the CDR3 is TGTGCCTGGAGTGAAGGGGGCGGTCAGCCCCAGCATTTT.